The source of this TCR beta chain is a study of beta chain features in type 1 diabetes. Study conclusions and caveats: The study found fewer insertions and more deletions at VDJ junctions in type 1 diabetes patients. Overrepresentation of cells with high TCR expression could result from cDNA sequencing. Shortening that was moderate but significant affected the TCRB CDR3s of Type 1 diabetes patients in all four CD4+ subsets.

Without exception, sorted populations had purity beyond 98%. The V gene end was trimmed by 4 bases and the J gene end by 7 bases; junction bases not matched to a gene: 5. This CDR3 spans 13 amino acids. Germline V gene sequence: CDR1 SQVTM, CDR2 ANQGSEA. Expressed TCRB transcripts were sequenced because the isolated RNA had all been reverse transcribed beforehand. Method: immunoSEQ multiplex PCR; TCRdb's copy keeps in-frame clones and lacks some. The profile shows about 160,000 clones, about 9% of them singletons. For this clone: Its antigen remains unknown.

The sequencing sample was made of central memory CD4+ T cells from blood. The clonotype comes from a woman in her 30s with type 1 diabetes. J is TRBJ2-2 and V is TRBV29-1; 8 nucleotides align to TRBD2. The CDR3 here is CSVVGLDFGELFF. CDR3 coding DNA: TGCAGCGTTGTGGGACTAGATTTCGGGGAGCTGTTTTTT.